A selection of T cell receptor beta chains follows, all from one sample in a study of blood T cell repertoires in COVID-19. Some clones are missing from TCRdb's copy, which holds only in-frame ones; the method was immunoSEQ multiplex PCR. The sample consists of 60,000 to 95,000 clones, more than 75% of them appearing once. Sequenced material: peripheral blood. These TCRs come from an elderly woman with active or convalescent COVID-19. The CDR3 runs from the conserved cysteine through the conserved F or W. D genes are given only for firm matches. Size is stated for part of the rows, as once, few or many counts, or as a class when the clone is expanded.

v_call	j_call	d_call	cdr3_length	clone_size	cdr3_nt	cdr3_aa
TRBV28	TRBJ2-2	TRBD1	17	NA	TGTGCCAGCAGCACCCGTCCCGGGACAGGGAGCACCGGGGAGCTGTTTTTT	CASSTRPGTGSTGELFF
TRBV28	TRBJ2-5	TRBD2	14	once	TGTGCCAGCAGTTTGAACGGGGGGTTAGCGCCCCAGTACTTC	CASSLNGGLAPQYF
TRBV6-5	TRBJ2-7	NA	15	NA	TGTGCCAGCAGAGACCATCCTGGGCAGACGCTCGAGCAGTACTTC	CASRDHPGQTLEQYF
TRBV19	TRBJ1-6	TRBD1	15	NA	TGTGCCAAACTTCCGCGGGACAGGGTCGACTCACCCCTCCACTTT	CAKLPRDRVDSPLHF
TRBV5-1	TRBJ2-2	NA	13	NA	TGCGCCAGCAGCCACGGGGATACCGGGGAGCTGTTTTTT	CASSHGDTGELFF
TRBV6-6	TRBJ2-3	TRBD1	17	NA	TGTGCCAGCAGTCGGCGACAGGGCGAGCTCCGCACAGATACGCAGTATTTT	CASSRRQGELRTDTQYF
TRBV5-1	TRBJ2-2	NA	15	NA	TGCGCCAGCACCCCCCAGGGATATAACACCGGGGAGCTGTTTTTT	CASTPQGYNTGELFF
TRBV29-1	TRBJ2-7	TRBD1	14	NA	TGCAGCGTTGGTTTAGGGACAGGGGGAAACGAGCAGTACTTC	CSVGLGTGGNEQYF
TRBV29-1	TRBJ2-7	TRBD1	13	NA	TGCAGCGCTCGCCCAGGGGGATCCTACGAGCAGTACTTC	CSARPGGSYEQYF
TRBV2	TRBJ2-1	TRBD1	13	NA	TGTGCCACCGGGACAGATTTAAACAATGAGCAGTTCTTC	CATGTDLNNEQFF
TRBV6-5	TRBJ1-1	NA	14	NA	TGTGCCAGCAGTTACTCTCCAATGAACACTGAAGCTTTCTTT	CASSYSPMNTEAFF
TRBV28	TRBJ1-4	NA	16	NA	TGTGCCAGCAGCAACCCGACAGCTGCAACTAATGAAAAACTGTTTTTT	CASSNPTAATNEKLFF
TRBV27	TRBJ1-2	TRBD1	13	NA	TGTGCCAGCGCCCCGACAGGGCGCTATGGCTACACCTTC	CASAPTGRYGYTF
TRBV5-1	TRBJ1-5	NA	14	NA	TGCGCCAGCAGCTTGGAGACAGGTACGAAACCCCAGCATTTT	CASSLETGTKPQHF
TRBV4-1	TRBJ2-7	TRBD1	16	NA	TGCGCCAGCAGCCAAGTGGGTGTCAGGGGGCGATGGGAGCAGTACTTC	CASSQVGVRGRWEQYF
TRBV6-1	TRBJ2-7	NA	14	NA	TGTGCCAGCAGGGATCGACAGAGCTCCTACGAGCAGTACTTC	CASRDRQSSYEQYF
TRBV28	TRBJ2-7	TRBD1	14	NA	TGTGCCAGCAGCCCGGGGACAGGATCCTACGAGCAGTACTTC	CASSPGTGSYEQYF
TRBV6-2/TRBV6-3	TRBJ1-4	TRBD1	14	NA	TGTGCCAGCAGCTTAACAGGGGGCCGTGAAAAACTGTTTTTT	CASSLTGGREKLFF
TRBV9	TRBJ1-2	TRBD1	16	once	TGTGCCAGCAGCGTAAATGACGGACAGGAGATTTATGGCTACACCTTC	CASSVNDGQEIYGYTF
TRBV28	TRBJ2-2	TRBD1	16	NA	TGTGCCAGCAGTTTCTTCGGGACAGTGGGGCCCGGGGAGCTGTTTTTT	CASSFFGTVGPGELFF
TRBV5-1	TRBJ2-5	TRBD1	15	NA	TGCGCCAGCAGCTTGGGTGCAGGGGGCTTTGAGACCCAGTACTTC	CASSLGAGGFETQYF
TRBV4-2	TRBJ1-2	NA	17	NA	TGTGCCAGCAGCCAAGATCCCGGAGGGGAAACTAACTATGGCTACACCTTC	CASSQDPGGETNYGYTF
TRBV28	TRBJ1-2	NA	13	NA	TGTGCCAGCAGTCTACAGGTTAACTATGGCTACACCTTC	CASSLQVNYGYTF
TRBV2	TRBJ1-3	NA	15	NA	TGTGCCAGCAGACCCGCGGGAATTCGCGGAAACACCATATATTTT	CASRPAGIRGNTIYF
TRBV11-2	TRBJ2-7	TRBD1	16	NA	TGTGCCAGCAGCTTAGTATTAGGGACAGGGAACTACGAGCAGTACTTC	CASSLVLGTGNYEQYF